The 25 T cell receptor beta chains listed next were all sequenced from one sample in a study of T cell repertoires in cytomegalovirus infection. TCRdb reanalysed the reads using MiXCR and keeps one entry per CDR3 protein. The table lists a few hundred thousand distinct CDR3 sequences, more than 25% of them singletons. Source material: PBMCs. Receptors originate from a human donor in good health (CMV status not recorded). Some clones in this sample may be carry-over from other donors' samples.

This clonotype showed up just a few times. V is TRBV28 and J is TRBJ2-7; no reliable D call. The CDR3 has 9 residues. In germline, CDR1 is MDHEN, CDR2 SYDVKM. Deletions cut 5 bases from V and 13 bases from J, with 9 bases between. The CDR3 DNA follows: TGTGCCAGCAGTCCCCCTCCCTACTTC. This translates into CASSPPPYF.

For this clonotype: One end of the junction varies from germline; a read error may be responsible. The chain uses TRBV12-3 or TRBV12-4 and TRBJ2-3; 7 bases are a match to TRBD2. CDR3 length equals 18 residues. CDR3 sequence reads: CASSPLAGEVFSTDTLYF. CDR3 DNA: TGTGCCAGCAGCCCTCTGGCGGGAGAAGTATTTAGCACAGATACGCTGTATTTT.

In this sample, this clonotype turned up a few times. As DNA, the CDR3 is TGTGCCACCGGACAGGGAACAGATACGCAGTATTTT. The encoded protein is CATGQGTDTQYF. V usage is TRBV7-3 and J usage is TRBJ2-3; 8 bases match TRBD1. The CDR3 contains 12 residues. Per the germline V gene, CDR1 is SGHTA and CDR2 is FQGTGA. V trimming: 10 bases; J trimming: 3 bases; junction bases outside the gene matches: 3.

In this sample, this clonotype turned up a few times. V and J are TRBV28 and TRBJ1-2; maybe TRBD1 (5 bases). With 5 bases removed from V and 5 bases from J, the gap between germline ends came to 12 bases. Germline-derived CDR1 and CDR2 are MDHEN and SYDVKM. The CDR3 spans 13 residues. CDR3 protein: CASSEGSEYGYTF. CDR3 bases: TGTGCCAGCAGTGAGGGGTCTGAGTATGGCTACACCTTC.

The chain uses TRBV7-2 and TRBJ1-2; D remains unclear. CDR1 SGHTA and CDR2 FQGNSA come from the germline V gene. The length of the CDR3 is 12 residues. Trimming pared 1 base from V and 6 bases from J, leaving 6 bases between. The CDR3 bases are TGTGCCAGCAGCTTAGGGTCAGATGGCTACACCTTC. Translation gives CASSLGSDGYTF.

This chain uses TRBV7-9 with TRBJ1-1, with a tentative D call TRBD1 (6 bases). The CDR3 is made up of 18 amino acids. The V gene lost 2 bases and the J gene lost 4 bases, with 23 bases spanning the gap. Germline V lookup: CDR1 SEHNR, CDR2 FQNEAQ (reference sequence). The CDR3 DNA is TGTGCCAGCAGCTTATTGTGGGGGGGCAGAGATCGGCCCACTGAAGCTTTCTTT. Residues: CASSLLWGGRDRPTEAFF.

The chain recombines TRBV6-2 or TRBV6-3 with TRBJ2-2; 7 bases match TRBD2. Germline values: CDR1 MNHEY, CDR2 SVGEGT. With V trimmed by 7 bases and J by 6 bases, 8 bases remained unmatched. This CDR3 spans 14 amino acids. CDR3 nucleotides: TGTGCCAGCATCCCCTCCGGGGGGTCCGGGGAGCTGTTTTTT. Translating it yields CASIPSGGSGELFF.

This chain connects TRBV28 to TRBJ1-5; D not certain. The CDR3 is 15 residues long. V shed 2 bases and J shed 0 bases, with 8 bases lying between them. From germline, CDR1 is MDHEN and CDR2 SYDVKM. The CDR3 loop reads CASSLQSYSNQPQHF. For the CDR3, the DNA is TGTGCCAGCAGTTTACAGAGTTATAGCAATCAGCCCCAGCATTTT.

This clonotype was picked up a small number of times. V and J are TRBV20-1 and TRBJ1-2; no definite D call. V dropped 2 bases and J dropped 7 bases, with 11 bases sitting between them. This CDR3 comprises 12 residues. CDR1 and CDR2 (germline): DFQATT, SNEGSKA (reference sequence). The CDR3 bases are TGCAGTGCTAGAAGACTGCGGGGTGGCTACACCTTC. This gives the protein CSARRLRGGYTF.

This clonotype has at least ten counts. The DNA for the CDR3 is TGTGCCAGCAGCTTATTCCGGGACAGAGAGGGCTACACCTTC. This translates into CASSLFRDREGYTF. The V call is TRBV7-2, the J call TRBJ1-2; 7 bases align to TRBD1. This CDR3 is 14 amino acids long. Trimming removed 2 bases from V and 8 bases from J; junction bases left unmatched: 8. The germline V gene encodes CDR1 SGHTA and CDR2 FQGNSA.

This clonotype came up a few times. The gene calls are TRBV5-4 and TRBJ2-5, with TRBD2 matching over 12 bases. Losses at the gene ends were 1 base for V and 3 bases for J; bases not matched to a gene: 1. The CDR3 covers 15 residues. Germline V lookup: CDR1 SGHNT, CDR2 YYREEE (reference sequence). CDR3 sequence reads: CASSLRLAGEETQYF. CDR3 coding DNA: TGTGCCAGCAGCTTGCGACTAGCGGGAGAAGAGACCCAGTACTTC. Full variable domain (missing parts from reference TRBV5-4 and TRBJ2-5): ETGVTQSPTHLIKTRGQQVTLRCSSQSGHNTVSWYQQALGQGPQFIFQYYREEENGRGNFPPRFSGLQFPNYSSELNVNALELDDSALYLCASSLRLAGEETQYFGPGTRLLVL.

This clonotype has only a few counts. The chain has TRBV20-1 and TRBJ2-1, with TRBD2 matching 11 bases. Germline CDR1 is DFQATT and CDR2 is SNEGSKA (reference sequence). With 6 bases clipped from V and 2 bases from J, the junction kept 12 bases outside the gene matches. The CDR3 consists of 17 residues. CDR3: CSANGLAGGHPYNEQFF. CDR3 sequence (DNA): TGCAGTGCAAACGGGCTAGCGGGAGGTCACCCCTACAATGAGCAGTTCTTC.

The rearrangement uses TRBV28 and TRBJ1-3; D is unresolved. Germline V gene data show CDR1 as MDHEN and CDR2 as SYDVKM. The CDR3 is 15 amino acids. The ends were cut back, 3 bases at V and 0 bases at J, with 9 bases in the middle. DNA of the CDR3: TGTGCCAGCAGTTTGCTTGTGGGCTCTGGAAACACCATATATTTT. Amino acid sequence: CASSLLVGSGNTIYF.

The CDR3 nucleotides read TGTGCCACCAGCAGAGCAGGACAGCTACCCTTCACTGAAGCTTTCTTT. Its protein product is CATSRAGQLPFTEAFF. The rearrangement links TRBV15 to TRBJ1-1, with D possibly matching TRBD1 (6 bases). The V gene's germline CDR1 is LNHNV and CDR2 YYDKDF (reference sequence). The CDR3 has 16 amino acids. The V and J ends lost 1 base and 4 bases respectively, with 16 bases between them. Filled out from reference TRBV15 and TRBJ1-1, the complete variable domain reads DAMVIQNPRYQVTQFGKPVTLSCSQTLNHNVMYWYQQKSSQAPKLLFHYYDKDFNNEADTPDNFQSRRPNTSFCFLDIRSPGLGDTAMYLCATSRAGQLPFTEAFFGQGTRLTVV.

The CDR3 region is CASRKEGNTEAFF. CDR3 nucleotide sequence: TGTGCCAGCAGGAAAGAGGGGAACACTGAAGCTTTCTTT. The V gene is TRBV28, the J gene TRBJ1-1; D remains ambiguous. Trimming shortened V by 6 bases and J by 1 base, and 9 bases separated the two germline ends. The CDR3 spans 13 residues. Germline lookup yields CDR1 MDHEN and CDR2 SYDVKM. Looking up the rest from reference TRBV28 and TRBJ1-1 gives the full variable domain: DVKVTQSSRYLVKRTGEKVFLECVQDMDHENMFWYRQDPGLGLRLIYFSYDVKMKEKGDIPEGYSVSREKKERFSLILESASTNQTSMYLCASRKEGNTEAFFGQGTRLTVV.

The DNA for the CDR3 is TGTGCCACATTACCGGGACAGGGGGCTTCACCCCTCCACTTT. This codes for CATLPGQGASPLHF. The chain couples TRBV28 to TRBJ1-6; 12 bases align to TRBD1. This CDR3 is built from 14 residues. Germline V gene lookup returns CDR1 MDHEN and CDR2 SYDVKM. The ends lost 10 bases at V and 9 bases at J; junction bases unmatched: 7.

The chain carries TRBV27 and TRBJ2-7; possibly TRBD1 or TRBD2 for D (5 bases each). Trimming cost V 1 base and J 0 bases, with 7 bases left between them. CDR1 is MNHEY and CDR2 is SMNVEV in the germline V gene (reference sequence). This CDR3 region has 14 residues. The CDR3 DNA reads as TGTGCCAGCAGTTTATACGGGGCCTCCTACGAGCAGTACTTC. It translates to CASSLYGASYEQYF.

The gene calls are TRBV20-1 and TRBJ2-7, with 8 bases lining up with TRBD2. The germline V gene encodes CDR1 DFQATT and CDR2 SNEGSKA (reference sequence). V shed 7 bases and J 4 bases; nucleotides not matched to a gene: 9. CDR3 length: 13 residues. This CDR3 is CSVKPGLDYEQYF. CDR3 DNA sequence: TGCAGTGTAAAACCGGGACTAGATTACGAGCAGTACTTC.

The V call is TRBV7-2, the J call TRBJ2-3, with a possible D match to TRBD1 (5 bases). Germline loops: CDR1 SGHTA, CDR2 FQGNSA. The CDR3 runs 18 residues. With 6 bases removed from V and 2 bases from J, the gap between germline ends came to 24 bases. The chain's CDR3 is CASSPDFRGGAFTDTQYF. DNA for the CDR3: TGTGCCAGCAGTCCAGACTTTAGGGGTGGAGCGTTCACAGATACGCAGTATTTT.

The chain combines TRBV28 with TRBJ2-7; no clear D. This CDR3 is 13 amino acids long. Germline CDR1 reads MDHEN; CDR2 reads SYDVKM. V dropped 10 bases and J dropped 1 base, with 14 bases sitting between them. The CDR3 reads CATHRGVSYEQYF. CDR3 in DNA: TGTGCCACCCACCGCGGTGTTTCCTACGAGCAGTACTTC.

The rearrangement uses TRBV7-8 and TRBJ2-7; 8 bases line up with TRBD2. The germline gives CDR1 SGHVS, CDR2 FQNEAQ. The V and J ends lost 6 bases and 4 bases, in that order; junction bases with no gene match: 11. CDR3 length: 15 amino acids. This chain's CDR3 is CASRPGLAGSYEQYF. As DNA, the CDR3 is TGTGCCAGCAGACCTGGACTAGCAGGATCTTACGAGCAGTACTTC.

This clonotype was counted between two and nine times. The chain couples TRBV9 to TRBJ2-1; D not resolved. The length of the CDR3 is 12 residues. V lost 3 bases and J lost 8, with 9 bases in between. Germline-derived CDR1 and CDR2 are SGDLS and YYNGEE. CDR3 in amino acids: CASSAVGYEQFF. CDR3 sequence (DNA): TGTGCCAGCAGCGCCGTGGGATATGAGCAGTTCTTC.

The chain joins TRBV7-8 to TRBJ2-5, with D possibly being TRBD1 (5 bases). CDR1 and CDR2 (germline): SGHVS, FQNEAQ. CDR3 length: 15 amino acids. The V end lost 5 bases, the J end lost 5 bases, and 18 bases lay between the germline ends. CDR3 sequence: CASSPLARAVETQYF. DNA of the CDR3: TGTGCCAGCAGCCCCTTAGCCAGGGCGGTGGAGACCCAGTACTTC.

This clonotype was observed a few times. V and J are TRBV7-2 and TRBJ2-1; possible D gene TRBD1, 5 bases. Trimming stripped 1 base from V and 10 bases from J, with 20 bases between. The CDR3 is 16 amino acids. Germline V lookup: CDR1 SGHTA, CDR2 FQGNSA. The CDR3 DNA sequence: TGTGCCAGCAGCTTAGGTGGTAGGGGTATGGGCATAGAGCAGTTCTTC. Amino acids: CASSLGGRGMGIEQFF.

CDR3 bases: TGTGCCAGCAGTCTACAGGGACGCACAGATACGCAGTATTTT. It codes for CASSLQGRTDTQYF. This chain connects TRBV12-3 or TRBV12-4 to TRBJ2-3; D may be TRBD1 (6 bases). V lost 5 bases and J 1 base, leaving 10 bases between the germline ends. This CDR3 has 14 residues.